The clone carrying this T cell receptor beta chain was seen a handful of times. The PCR employed 60 Vbeta primers together with 13 Jbeta primers. Assay used: immunoSEQ multiplex PCR; TCRdb lists only in-frame clones, some missing. The repertoire has 150,000 or so clones, more than 9.5% of them found once; the top ten carry 1.5% to 2%. These data are taken from a study of cytomegalovirus exposure and HLA in healthy donors. CDR1 GTSNPN and CDR2 SVGIG come from the germline V gene (reference sequence). The V gene lost 1 base and the J gene lost 5 bases, with 8 bases spanning the gap. CDR3 length: 13 residues.

The source material was PBMCs. This clonotype originated in a man between 50 and 59 years old in good health and CMV-seronegative. The chain has TRBV30 and TRBJ1-4, with D possibly being TRBD1 (5 bases). CDR3 protein: CAWSGGGNEKLFF. CDR3 sequence (DNA): TGTGCCTGGAGTGGGGGGGGGAATGAAAAACTGTTTTTT.